This TCR beta chain was captured in a study of blood T cells in healthy people across ages. General study points: Per million T cells, TCR beta diversity dropped about linearly as age rose.

Notes on this clonotype: The antigen is unknown.

Roughly 9 milliliters of peripheral blood were drawn from each donor. Extractions gave at least 6 micrograms of total RNA per sample. With a J-beta primer mix and a sample-barcoded 5' primer, a second PCR ran 7 to 11 cycles. Each sample provided no less than 3 million CDR3-containing paired-end reads. TCRdb re-analysed the 5' RACE reads in MiXCR, keeping a single row per CDR3 protein. The sample comprises about 1.8 million distinct CDR3 sequences, about 50% of which are singletons, and 2.1% rests with the top ten. The CDR3 has 15 residues. CDR1 and CDR2 (germline): SGHDT, YYEEEE. Trimming took off 0 bases at V and 4 bases at J, with 10 bases between the two ends.

The rearrangement uses TRBV5-6 and TRBJ2-2; tentatively, D is TRBD1 or TRBD2 (6 bases each). The origin of this receptor is a woman aged 35 to 49 in good health. The sequenced sample consisted of blood. The CDR3 region has the DNA TGTGCCAGCAGCTTGGCCGGGGGCGGCACCGGGGAGCTGTTTTTT. The encoded protein is CASSLAGGGTGELFF.